The rows below give T cell receptor beta chains drawn from one sample of a study of blood T cell repertoires in COVID-19. Some clones are missing from TCRdb's copy, which holds only in-frame ones; the method was immunoSEQ multiplex PCR. The table includes around 160,000 clones, 80% detected once. Source material: PBMCs or T cells enriched from blood (not recorded which). Receptors originate from a woman aged 60 to 75 who had recovered from COVID-19. The conserved cysteine and the conserved F or W are not part of the CDR3 here. Fields, in order: V gene, J gene, CDR3 protein.

v_call: TRBV19
j_call: TRBJ1-1
cdr3_aa: ASSPIRDRGTEAF

v_call: TRBV5-1
j_call: TRBJ2-1
cdr3_aa: ASGGTSAYNEQF

v_call: TRBV3-1/TRBV3-2
j_call: TRBJ2-3
cdr3_aa: ASSQDLIAPLTDTQY

v_call: TRBV29-1
j_call: TRBJ2-3
cdr3_aa: SSSRPGGLGDTQY

v_call: TRBV3-1/TRBV3-2
j_call: TRBJ1-2
cdr3_aa: ASAAGGFYGYT

v_call: TRBV29-1
j_call: TRBJ2-2
cdr3_aa: SVRTGILGELF

v_call: TRBV5-1
j_call: TRBJ2-3
cdr3_aa: ASSPGTATDTQY

v_call: TRBV19
j_call: TRBJ1-5
cdr3_aa: ASSILVGGGVNQPQH

v_call: TRBV9
j_call: TRBJ2-2
cdr3_aa: ASSVGNSRPGELF

v_call: TRBV7-8
j_call: TRBJ1-4
cdr3_aa: ASSPRDRQGKLF